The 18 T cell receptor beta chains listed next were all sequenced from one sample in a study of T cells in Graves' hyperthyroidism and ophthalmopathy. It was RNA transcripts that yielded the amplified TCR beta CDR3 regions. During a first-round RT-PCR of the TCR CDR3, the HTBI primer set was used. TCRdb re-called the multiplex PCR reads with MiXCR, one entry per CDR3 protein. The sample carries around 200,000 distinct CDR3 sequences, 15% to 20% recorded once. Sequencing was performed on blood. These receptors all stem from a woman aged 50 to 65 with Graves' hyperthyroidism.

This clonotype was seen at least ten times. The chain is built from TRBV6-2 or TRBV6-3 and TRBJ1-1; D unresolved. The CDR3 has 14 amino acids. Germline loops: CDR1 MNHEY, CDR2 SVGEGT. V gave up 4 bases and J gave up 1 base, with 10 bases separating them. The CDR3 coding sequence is TGTGCCAGCAGTTCAGACGCGGGGAACACTGAAGCTTTCTTT. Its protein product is CASSSDAGNTEAFF.

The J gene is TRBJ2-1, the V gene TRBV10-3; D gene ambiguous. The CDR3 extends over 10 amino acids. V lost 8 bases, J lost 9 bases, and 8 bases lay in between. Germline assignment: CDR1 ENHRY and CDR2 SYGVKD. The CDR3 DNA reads TGTGCCATCGGAAGGACTGAGCAGTTCTTC. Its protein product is CAIGRTEQFF.

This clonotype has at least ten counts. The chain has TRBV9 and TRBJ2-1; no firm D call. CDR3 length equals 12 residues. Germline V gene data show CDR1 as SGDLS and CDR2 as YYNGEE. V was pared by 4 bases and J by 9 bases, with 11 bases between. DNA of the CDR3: TGTGCCAGCAGCCACCTGGGTGGTGAGCAGTTCTTC. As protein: CASSHLGGEQFF.

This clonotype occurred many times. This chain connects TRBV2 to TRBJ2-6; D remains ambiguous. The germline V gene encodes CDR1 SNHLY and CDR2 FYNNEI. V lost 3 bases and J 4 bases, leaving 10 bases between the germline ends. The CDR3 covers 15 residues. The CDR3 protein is CASSDVSSGANVLTF. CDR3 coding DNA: TGTGCCAGCAGTGATGTCTCCTCGGGGGCCAACGTCCTGACTTTC.

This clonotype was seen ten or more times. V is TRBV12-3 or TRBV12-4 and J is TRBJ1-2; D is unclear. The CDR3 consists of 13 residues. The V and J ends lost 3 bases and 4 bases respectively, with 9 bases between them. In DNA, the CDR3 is TGTGCCAGCAGTTTCCGTGGTACCTATGGCTACACCTTC. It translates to CASSFRGTYGYTF.

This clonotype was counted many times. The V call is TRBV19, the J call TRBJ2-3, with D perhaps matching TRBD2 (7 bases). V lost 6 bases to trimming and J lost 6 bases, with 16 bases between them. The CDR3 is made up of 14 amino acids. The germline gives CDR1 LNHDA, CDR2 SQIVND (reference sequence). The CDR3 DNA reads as TGTGCCAGTAGCTGGGGCGGGGGCCCCGATACGCAGTATTTT. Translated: CASSWGGGPDTQYF. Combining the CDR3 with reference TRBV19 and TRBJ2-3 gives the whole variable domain DGGITQSPKYLFRKEGQNVTLSCEQNLNHDAMYWYRQDPGQGLRLIYYSQIVNDFQKGDIAEGYSVSREKKESFPLTVTSAQKNPTAFYLCASSWGGGPDTQYFGPGTRLTVL.

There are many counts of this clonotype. This chain's CDR3 is CASSPTIQGVASARLYEQYF. The CDR3 nucleotides are TGTGCCAGCAGCCCCACAATACAGGGAGTTGCTAGCGCAAGACTCTACGAGCAGTACTTC. The chain uses TRBV28 and TRBJ2-7; tentatively, D is TRBD1 or TRBD2 (6 bases each). This CDR3 region has 20 residues. The germline gives CDR1 MDHEN, CDR2 SYDVKM. V dropped 6 bases and J dropped 3 bases, with 33 bases sitting between them.

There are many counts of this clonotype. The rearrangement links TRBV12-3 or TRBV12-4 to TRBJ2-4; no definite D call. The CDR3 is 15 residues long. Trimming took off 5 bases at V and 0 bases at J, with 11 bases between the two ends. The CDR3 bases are TGTGCCAGCAGTCCGAGTCTTCTAGCCAAAAACATTCAGTACTTC. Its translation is CASSPSLLAKNIQYF.

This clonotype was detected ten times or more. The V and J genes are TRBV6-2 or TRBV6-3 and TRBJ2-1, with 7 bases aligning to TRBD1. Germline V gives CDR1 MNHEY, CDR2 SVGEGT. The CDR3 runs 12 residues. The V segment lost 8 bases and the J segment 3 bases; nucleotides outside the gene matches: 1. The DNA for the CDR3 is TGTGCCAGCTGGACAGGCTACAATGAGCAGTTCTTC. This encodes CASWTGYNEQFF.

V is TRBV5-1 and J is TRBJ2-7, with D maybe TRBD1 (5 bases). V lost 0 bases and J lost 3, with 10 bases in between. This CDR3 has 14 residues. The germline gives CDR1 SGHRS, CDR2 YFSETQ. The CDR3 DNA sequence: TGCGCCAGCAGCTTGGAAGCAGGGAACTACGAGCAGTACTTC. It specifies CASSLEAGNYEQYF.

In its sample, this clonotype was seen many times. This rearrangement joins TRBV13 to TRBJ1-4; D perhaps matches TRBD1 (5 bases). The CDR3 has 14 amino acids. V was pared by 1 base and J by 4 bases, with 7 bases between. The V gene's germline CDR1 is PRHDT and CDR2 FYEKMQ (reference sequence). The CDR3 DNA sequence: TGTGCCAGCAGCTTAGCAGGGATTAATGAAAAACTGTTTTTT. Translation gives CASSLAGINEKLFF.

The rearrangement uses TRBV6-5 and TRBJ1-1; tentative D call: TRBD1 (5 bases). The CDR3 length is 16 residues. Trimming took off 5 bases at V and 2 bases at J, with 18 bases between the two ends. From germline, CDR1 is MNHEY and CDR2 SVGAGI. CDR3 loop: CASSHGTGVSNTEAFF. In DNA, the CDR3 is TGTGCCAGCAGTCACGGTACAGGTGTTTCTAACACTGAAGCTTTCTTT.

The CDR3 DNA reads TGCAGTGCCACTACACAGGGGGCAAGAATCAATCAGCCCCAGCATTTT. It is translated as CSATTQGARINQPQHF. This sequence joins TRBV20-1 and TRBJ1-5, with 9 nucleotides matching TRBD1. CDR1 DFQATT and CDR2 SNEGSKA come from the germline V gene (reference sequence). This CDR3 has 16 residues. Germline trimming cut 6 bases from V and 3 bases from J; bases unmatched to any gene: 12.

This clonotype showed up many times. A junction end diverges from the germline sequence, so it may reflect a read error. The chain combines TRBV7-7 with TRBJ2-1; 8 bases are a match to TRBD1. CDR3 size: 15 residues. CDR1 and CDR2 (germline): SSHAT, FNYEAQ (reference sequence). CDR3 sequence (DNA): TGTGCTAGCAGCTTAGACAGGGGCCCCTACAATGAGCAGTTCTTC. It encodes CASSLDRGPYNEQFF.

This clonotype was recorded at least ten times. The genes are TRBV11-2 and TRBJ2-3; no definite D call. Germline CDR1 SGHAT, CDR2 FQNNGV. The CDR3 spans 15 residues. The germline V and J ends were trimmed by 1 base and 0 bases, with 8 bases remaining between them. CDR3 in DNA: TGTGCCAGCAGCTTAGTCCCTACTAGCACAGATACGCAGTATTTT. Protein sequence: CASSLVPTSTDTQYF.

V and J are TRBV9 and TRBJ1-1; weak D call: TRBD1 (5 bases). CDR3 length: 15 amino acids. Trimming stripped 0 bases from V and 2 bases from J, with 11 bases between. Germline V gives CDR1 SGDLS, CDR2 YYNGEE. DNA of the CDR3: TGTGCCAGCAGCGTAGGGGGCAGCCTAAACACTGAAGCTTTCTTT. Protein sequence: CASSVGGSLNTEAFF.

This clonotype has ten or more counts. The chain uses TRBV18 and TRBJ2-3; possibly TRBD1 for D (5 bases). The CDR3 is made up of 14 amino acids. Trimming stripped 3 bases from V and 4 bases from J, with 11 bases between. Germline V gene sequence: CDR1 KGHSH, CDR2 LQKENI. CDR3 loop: CASSPTAPPDTQYF. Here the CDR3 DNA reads TGTGCCAGCTCACCGACAGCACCCCCAGATACGCAGTATTTT.

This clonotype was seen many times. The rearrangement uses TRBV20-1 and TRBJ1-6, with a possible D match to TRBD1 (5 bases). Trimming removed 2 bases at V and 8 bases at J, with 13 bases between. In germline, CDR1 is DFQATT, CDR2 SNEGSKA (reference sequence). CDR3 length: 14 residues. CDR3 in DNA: TGCAGTGCTAGATTGTCAGGGTATGATTCACCCCTCCACTTT. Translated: CSARLSGYDSPLHF.